Presented here are 30 T cell receptor beta chains from one specimen sequenced in a study of blood T cell repertoires in COVID-19. Here immunoSEQ multiplex PCR was the method, and the copy in TCRdb shows in-frame clones only, minus some. The top ten hold more than 4.5% of the sample, which has approximately 210,000 clones, approximately 91% seen once. Sample: peripheral blood. The receptors stem from a woman in her forties with acute or convalescent COVID-19.

This clone was seen a handful of times. Written as DNA, the CDR3 is TGTGCTAGTGGTTTGGTATCCGGCGGGAACACTGAAGCTTTCTTT. Protein product: CASGLVSGGNTEAFF. This chain joins TRBV12-5 and TRBJ1-1; no reliable D call. Trimming took off 0 bases at V and 1 base at J, with 9 bases between the two ends. The CDR3 length is 15 residues. Germline lookup yields CDR1 LGHNT and CDR2 FRNRAP.

This chain links TRBV7-6 with TRBJ1-2; TRBD1 matches 10 bases. Per the germline V gene, CDR1 is SGHVS and CDR2 is FNYEAQ. Trimming took 4 bases from V and 3 from J; bases not matched to a gene: 5. There are 15 residues in the CDR3. CDR3 loop: CASSSSDRGHYGYTF. Written as DNA, the CDR3 is TGTGCCAGCAGCTCGTCTGACAGGGGGCACTATGGCTACACCTTC.

This chain connects TRBV14 to TRBJ1-6; a possible D gene is TRBD1 (5 bases). The CDR3 is 15 amino acids. Trimming cost V 4 bases and J 8 bases, with 15 bases left between them. Germline CDR1 SGHDN, CDR2 FVKESK. In nucleotides, the CDR3 is TGTGCCAGCAGCCCTCGTCGGGGGTGGGATTCACCCCTCCACTTT. It yields the protein CASSPRRGWDSPLHF.

The rearrangement links TRBV2 to TRBJ1-2; D might be TRBD1 (6 bases). The CDR3 runs 14 residues. Germline CDR1 is SNHLY and CDR2 is FYNNEI. The ends were cut back, 5 bases at V and 4 bases at J, with 14 bases in the middle. The CDR3 is CASSLQGPLYGYTF. In DNA form, the CDR3 reads TGTGCCAGCAGTCTACAGGGCCCCCTCTATGGCTACACCTTC.

The CDR3 nucleotides read TGTGCCAGCTCACCACTCCCCATAGCGGGGGTCACAGATACGCAGTATTTT. The encoded protein is CASSPLPIAGVTDTQYF. This chain links TRBV18 with TRBJ2-3, with 9 bases that match TRBD2. There are 17 residues in the CDR3. J gave up 2 bases and V 1 base, and 7 bases lay outside the gene matches. The germline CDR1 and CDR2 sequences are KGHSH and LQKENI.

The rearrangement uses TRBV4-2 and TRBJ1-1; no reliable D call. This CDR3 comprises 12 residues. Germline V gene sequence: CDR1 LGHNA, CDR2 YNFKEQ. The germline V and J ends were trimmed by 7 bases and 8 bases, with 14 bases remaining between them. CDR3 loop: CASTRGSSEAFF. The CDR3 coding sequence is TGTGCCAGCACTCGAGGATCTAGCGAAGCTTTCTTT.

This chain uses TRBV7-8 with TRBJ2-2; 7 bases map to TRBD2. The CDR3 is made up of 16 amino acids. Germline trimming cut 0 bases from V and 4 bases from J; bases unmatched to any gene: 5. Germline CDR1 and CDR2: SGHVS and FQNEAQ. DNA for the CDR3: TGTGCCAGCAGCTTAGCGGGCGGGGAGGGCACCGGGGAGCTGTTTTTT. This translates into CASSLAGGEGTGELFF.

J is TRBJ2-3 and V is TRBV30, with 10 bases fitting TRBD2. The CDR3 consists of 16 residues. With V trimmed by 2 bases and J by 5 bases, 10 bases remained unmatched. In germline, CDR1 is GTSNPN, CDR2 SVGIG (reference sequence). Here the CDR3 reads CAWSPQRGGDLDTQYF. The CDR3 DNA reads as TGTGCCTGGAGTCCCCAGCGGGGGGGCGATTTAGATACGCAGTATTTT.

This clone came up a few times. The chain couples TRBV7-8 to TRBJ2-5, with D possibly matching TRBD2 (5 bases). The CDR3 consists of 12 residues. Germline V CDR1 and CDR2: SGHVS, FQNEAQ. The V gene lost 8 bases and the J gene lost 5 bases, with 12 bases spanning the gap. CDR3 DNA sequence: TGTGCCAGCGGGTTTAGGGAGGAGACCCAGTACTTC. Amino acid sequence: CASGFREETQYF.

The chain carries TRBV25-1 and TRBJ2-4; D is undetermined. This CDR3 is 15 amino acids long. V was cut by 3 bases and J by 5 bases, with 14 bases left in between. Germline assignment: CDR1 MGHDK and CDR2 SYGVNS. The CDR3 reads CASSDPARYENIQYF. The DNA for the CDR3 is TGTGCCAGCAGTGACCCGGCGCGGTACGAAAACATTCAGTACTTC. The entire variable domain, with the rest obtained from reference TRBV25-1 and TRBJ2-4, is as follows: EADIYQTPRYLVIGTGKKITLECSQTMGHDKMYWYQQDPGMELHLIHYSYGVNSTEKGDLSSESTVSRIRTEHFPLTLESARPSHTSQYLCASSDPARYENIQYFGAGTRLSVL.

This chain joins TRBV5-1 and TRBJ1-1, with 12 bases fitting TRBD1. Germline CDR1 and CDR2: SGHRS and YFSETQ. The CDR3 totals 18 residues. V dropped 4 bases and J dropped 4; count of bases not matched to a gene: 14. The CDR3 spells CASSLHSGQGAFGTEAFF. In DNA form, the CDR3 reads TGCGCCAGCAGCCTCCACTCGGGACAGGGGGCTTTTGGCACTGAAGCTTTCTTT.

This chain uses TRBV5-1 with TRBJ1-2; weak D call: TRBD1 (5 bases). The V end lost 0 bases, the J end lost 8 bases, and 17 bases lay between the germline ends. The CDR3 sequence is 15 residues long. The germline CDR1 and CDR2 sequences are SGHRS and YFSETQ. The DNA of the CDR3 is TGCGCCAGCAGCTTGGAAACAGGCCTGCTGGAGGGCTACACCTTC. Translation: CASSLETGLLEGYTF. Based on the CDR3 plus reference TRBV5-1 and TRBJ1-2, the full variable domain is KAGVTQTPRYLIKTRGQQVTLSCSPISGHRSVSWYQQTPGQGLQFLFEYFSETQRNKGNFPGRFSGRQFSNSRSEMNVSTLELGDSALYLCASSLETGLLEGYTFGSGTRLTVV.

V is TRBV28 and J is TRBJ1-2; 7 bases are shared with TRBD1. The junction had 11 bases not matched to a gene; V was cut back by 3 bases and J by 7 bases. Germline values: CDR1 MDHEN, CDR2 SYDVKM. This CDR3 is built from 15 residues. CDR3 loop: CASSFRGRGSLGYTF. CDR3 bases: TGTGCCAGCAGTTTTAGGGGCAGGGGGAGTCTTGGCTACACCTTC.

This chain uses TRBV18 with TRBJ1-1; D uncertain. The CDR3 covers 13 residues. Germline assignment: CDR1 KGHSH and CDR2 LQKENI. The germline V and J ends were trimmed by 4 bases and 1 base, with 7 bases remaining between them. CDR3 DNA sequence: TGTGCCAGCTCACTATACAGGAACACTGAAGCTTTCTTT. Its protein product is CASSLYRNTEAFF.

This chain joins TRBV7-9 and TRBJ1-1; TRBD1 aligns across 9 bases. The CDR3 spans 16 residues. Germline loops: CDR1 SEHNR, CDR2 FQNEAQ (reference sequence). V lost 5 bases and J lost 0; bases outside the gene matches: 7. Here the CDR3 reads CASSQPTGGMNTEAFF. The CDR3 bases are TGTGCCAGCAGCCAACCGACAGGGGGGATGAACACTGAAGCTTTCTTT. Based on the CDR3 plus reference TRBV7-9 and TRBJ1-1, the full variable domain is DTGVSQNPRHKITKRGQNVTFRCDPISEHNRLYWYRQTLGQGPEFLTYFQNEAQLEKSRLLSDRFSAERPKGSFSTLEIQRTEQGDSAMYLCASSQPTGGMNTEAFFGQGTRLTVV.

The V and J genes are TRBV10-3 and TRBJ1-1; no definite D call. V lost 7 bases to trimming and J lost 5 bases, with 14 bases between them. This CDR3 has 13 residues. The V gene's germline CDR1 is ENHRY and CDR2 SYGVKD. The CDR3 coding sequence is TGTGCCATCACCCTCCTAGAGGGAACTGAAGCTTTCTTT. Translated: CAITLLEGTEAFF.

The chain is built from TRBV28 and TRBJ2-3; 7 bases match TRBD2. The germline V gene encodes CDR1 MDHEN and CDR2 SYDVKM. The trim removed 4 bases at V and 2 bases at J, leaving 18 bases unmatched. The CDR3 runs 19 residues. The CDR3 DNA is TGTGCCAGCAGTTCGCTCTCCTCTTGGGCGGGGGAATACACAGATACGCAGTATTTT. This translates into CASSSLSSWAGEYTDTQYF.

This chain connects TRBV19 to TRBJ1-2; TRBD1 is a possible D gene (6 bases). CDR3 size: 17 residues. Germline loops: CDR1 LNHDA, CDR2 SQIVND (reference sequence). V gave up 6 bases and J gave up 4 bases, with 24 bases separating them. The CDR3 region is CASRVGGRFVDGYGYTF. The CDR3 bases are TGTGCCAGTAGGGTAGGGGGAAGGTTCGTCGACGGCTATGGCTACACCTTC.

J is TRBJ1-1 and V is TRBV11-3; D is possibly TRBD1 (5 bases). Trimming left V 5 bases short and J 9 bases short, with 16 bases between. This CDR3 has 13 residues. Germline CDR1 SGHNT, CDR2 YENEEA. The CDR3 here is CASSRGFAGKAFF. The CDR3 nucleotides are TGTGCCAGCAGCCGGGGGTTCGCGGGGAAAGCTTTCTTT.

The chain recombines TRBV27 with TRBJ1-2; weak D call: TRBD1 (5 bases). Germline V gene lookup returns CDR1 MNHEY and CDR2 SMNVEV (reference sequence). The CDR3 runs to 14 residues. V was trimmed by 6 bases and J by 6 bases, leaving 17 bases between them. CDR3 amino acids: CASRPSRAGDGYTF. CDR3 DNA sequence: TGTGCCAGCAGACCTTCCAGGGCGGGGGATGGCTACACCTTC.

This chain connects TRBV7-2 to TRBJ2-7; TRBD2 aligns across 7 bases. V shed 1 base and J 2 bases; nucleotides not matched to a gene: 2. Germline CDR1 is SGHTA and CDR2 is FQGNSA. The CDR3 is made up of 14 amino acids. The CDR3 sequence is CASSLGGGPYEQYV. The CDR3 bases are TGTGCCAGCAGCTTAGGCGGGGGACCCTACGAGCAGTACGTC.

CDR3 bases: TGTGCCACCAGCAACGGACTGGCTCGAATCGGCACCGGGGAGCTGTTTTTT. It yields the protein CATSNGLARIGTGELFF. V and J are TRBV15 and TRBJ2-2; maybe TRBD2 (5 bases). V lost 4 bases to trimming and J lost 4 bases, with 19 bases between them. The germline V gene has CDR1 LNHNV and CDR2 YYDKDF (reference sequence). CDR3 length: 17 amino acids.

The J gene is TRBJ2-5, the V gene TRBV15, with D possibly matching TRBD2 (6 bases). The CDR3 totals 13 residues. With 1 base removed from V and 3 bases from J, the gap between germline ends came to 6 bases. Germline V CDR1 and CDR2: LNHNV, YYDKDF (reference sequence). The CDR3 DNA follows: TGTGCCACCAGCAGAGGGAGGGAAGAGACCCAGTACTTC. It yields the protein CATSRGREETQYF.

This clone has just one count. The chain employs TRBV18 and TRBJ1-2; 7 bases match TRBD1. This CDR3 has 13 residues. V was pared by 1 base and J by 7 bases, with 3 bases of the junction left unmatched. Germline V gene data show CDR1 as KGHSH and CDR2 as LQKENI. The CDR3 region is CASSPQGASGYTF. CDR3 nucleotide sequence: TGTGCCAGCTCACCACAGGGGGCTTCTGGCTACACCTTC.

The CDR3 DNA reads as TGTGCCAGCAGTGAACCTTCTTGGGAACAGGGGGAGCAGTACGTC. Translation: CASSEPSWEQGEQYV. V and J are TRBV6-1 and TRBJ2-7; 7 bases are shared with TRBD1. V lost 2 bases to trimming and J lost 7 bases; unmatched junction nucleotides: 11. The CDR3 runs to 15 residues. CDR1 MNHNS and CDR2 SASEGT come from the germline V gene.

The CDR3 loop is CASSVNSGGDNEQFF. The CDR3 DNA reads TGTGCCAGCAGCGTAAATAGCGGGGGGGACAATGAGCAGTTCTTC. This chain joins TRBV9 and TRBJ2-1, with 11 bases fitting TRBD2. Germline lookup yields CDR1 SGDLS and CDR2 YYNGEE. This CDR3 region has 15 residues. V lost 1 base and J lost 5; bases outside the gene matches: 2.

The chain combines TRBV10-3 with TRBJ2-7; a possible D gene is TRBD1 (6 bases). This CDR3 region has 15 residues. In germline, CDR1 is ENHRY, CDR2 SYGVKD. V lost 2 bases to trimming and J lost 4 bases, with 15 bases between them. The CDR3 loop reads CAISEGQPSLYEQYV. In DNA form, the CDR3 reads TGTGCCATCAGTGAGGGACAGCCGAGTTTGTACGAGCAGTACGTC.

The chain carries TRBV7-2 and TRBJ1-1; perhaps TRBD1 as D (5 bases). Germline V CDR1 and CDR2: SGHTA, FQGNSA. The CDR3 runs 14 residues. Trimming removed 3 bases at V and 0 bases at J, with 8 bases between. Here the CDR3 DNA reads TGTGCCAGCAGCTTCGGACATTTGAACACTGAAGCTTTCTTT. It yields the protein CASSFGHLNTEAFF.

This clone was seen a single time. This chain connects TRBV5-5 to TRBJ1-2; 8 positions agree with TRBD1. CDR1 and CDR2 from the germline V gene are SGHKS and YYEKEE (reference sequence). Germline trimming cut 4 bases from V and 5 bases from J; bases unmatched to any gene: 13. The CDR3 totals 16 residues. This CDR3 reads CASSESSGGGRYGYTF. In DNA form, the CDR3 reads TGTGCCAGCAGCGAATCCTCAGGGGGCGGGCGGTATGGCTACACCTTC.

This chain joins TRBV3-1 (or the pseudogene TRBV3-2) and TRBJ1-2, with TRBD1 matching over 7 bases. Germline CDR1 and CDR2: LGHDT and YNNKEL (reference sequence). The CDR3 totals 11 residues. J was trimmed by 8 bases and V by 7 bases; bases with no gene match: 4. Here the CDR3 DNA reads TGTGCCAGCACTCAGGGGGGCGGCTACACCTTC. Its protein product is CASTQGGGYTF.